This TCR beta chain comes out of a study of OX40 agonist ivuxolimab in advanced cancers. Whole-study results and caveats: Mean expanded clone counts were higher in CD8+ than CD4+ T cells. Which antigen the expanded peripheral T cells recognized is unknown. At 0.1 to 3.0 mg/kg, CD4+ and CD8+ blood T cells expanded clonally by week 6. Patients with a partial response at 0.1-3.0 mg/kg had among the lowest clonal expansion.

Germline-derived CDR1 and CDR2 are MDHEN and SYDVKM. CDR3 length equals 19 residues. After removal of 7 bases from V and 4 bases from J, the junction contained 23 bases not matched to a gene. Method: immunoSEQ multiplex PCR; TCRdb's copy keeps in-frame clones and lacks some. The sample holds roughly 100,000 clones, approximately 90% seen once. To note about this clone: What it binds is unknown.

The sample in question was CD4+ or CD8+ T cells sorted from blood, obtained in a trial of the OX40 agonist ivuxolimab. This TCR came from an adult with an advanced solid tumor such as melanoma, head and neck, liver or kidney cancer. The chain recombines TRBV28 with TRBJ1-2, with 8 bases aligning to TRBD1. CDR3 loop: CASTQWALRDRTEGYGYTF. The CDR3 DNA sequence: TGTGCCAGCACCCAGTGGGCTCTCCGGGACAGGACGGAAGGCTATGGCTACACCTTC.